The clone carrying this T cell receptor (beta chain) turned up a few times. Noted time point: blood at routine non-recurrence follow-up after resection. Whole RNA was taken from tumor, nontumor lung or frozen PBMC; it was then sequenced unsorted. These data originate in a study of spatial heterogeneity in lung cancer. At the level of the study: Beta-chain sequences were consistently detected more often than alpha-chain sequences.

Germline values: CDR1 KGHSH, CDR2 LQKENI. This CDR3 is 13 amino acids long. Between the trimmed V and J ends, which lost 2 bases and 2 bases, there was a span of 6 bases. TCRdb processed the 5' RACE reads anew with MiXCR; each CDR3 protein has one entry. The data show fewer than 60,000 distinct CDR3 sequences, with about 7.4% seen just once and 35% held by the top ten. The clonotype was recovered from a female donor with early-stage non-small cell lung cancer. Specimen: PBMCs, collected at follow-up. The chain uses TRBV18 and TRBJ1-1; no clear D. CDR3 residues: CASSPGINTEAFF. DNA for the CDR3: TGTGCCAGCTCACCAGGGATCAACACTGAAGCTTTCTTT.